This T cell receptor beta chain emerged from a study of CD8 T cells in Susac syndrome. The multiple sclerosis controls consisted of treatment-naive patients with relapsing-remitting disease, either stable or active. When the RNA was reverse transcribed, random hexamers were used with an input of 0.5 to 1 ug. TCRdb independently ran MiXCR on the immunoSEQ multiplex PCR reads; one entry per CDR3 protein. The table includes over 350,000 distinct CDR3 sequences, about 85% detected once. This clonotype turned up a few times. CDR3 length: 14 residues. Looked up from germline, CDR1 is SGHRS and CDR2 is YFSETQ. Trimming shortened V by 1 base and J by 2 bases, and 9 bases separated the two germline ends.

V is TRBV5-1 and J is TRBJ2-5, with D possibly being TRBD1 (5 bases). The clonotype comes from a human donor with multiple sclerosis. Sequencing was carried out using CD8+ T cells from PBMCs. CDR3: CASSLSTVQETQYF. The CDR3 nucleotides read TGCGCCAGCAGCTTGTCGACAGTACAAGAGACCCAGTACTTC. Variable domain in full (rest from reference TRBV5-1 and TRBJ2-5): KAGVTQTPRYLIKTRGQQVTLSCSPISGHRSVSWYQQTPGQGLQFLFEYFSETQRNKGNFPGRFSGRQFSNSRSEMNVSTLELGDSALYLCASSLSTVQETQYFGPGTRLLVL.